This T cell receptor beta chain is from a study of cytomegalovirus exposure and HLA in healthy donors. General study findings and limits: It was reported that the classifier diagnosed cytomegalovirus status with high specificity and sensitivity in both the original and validation cohorts.

The V gene lost 5 bases and the J gene lost 4 bases, with 13 bases spanning the gap. Germline CDR1 SGHRS, CDR2 YFSETQ. This CDR3 comprises 13 residues. This clone was seen more than once but under ten times. The antigen remains unidentified. Clones were sequenced by immunoSEQ multiplex PCR, and TCRdb holds only the in-frame ones, with some missing. The sample lists over 200,000 clones, 88% occurring once. The source is a woman aged 18-29 years in good health and CMV-seronegative. Input material: PBMCs. V and J are TRBV5-1 and TRBJ2-7; a weak D match, TRBD2 (7 bases). CDR3: CASRPKGGYEQYF. Here the CDR3 DNA reads TGCGCCAGCAGACCAAAGGGGGGGTACGAGCAGTACTTC.